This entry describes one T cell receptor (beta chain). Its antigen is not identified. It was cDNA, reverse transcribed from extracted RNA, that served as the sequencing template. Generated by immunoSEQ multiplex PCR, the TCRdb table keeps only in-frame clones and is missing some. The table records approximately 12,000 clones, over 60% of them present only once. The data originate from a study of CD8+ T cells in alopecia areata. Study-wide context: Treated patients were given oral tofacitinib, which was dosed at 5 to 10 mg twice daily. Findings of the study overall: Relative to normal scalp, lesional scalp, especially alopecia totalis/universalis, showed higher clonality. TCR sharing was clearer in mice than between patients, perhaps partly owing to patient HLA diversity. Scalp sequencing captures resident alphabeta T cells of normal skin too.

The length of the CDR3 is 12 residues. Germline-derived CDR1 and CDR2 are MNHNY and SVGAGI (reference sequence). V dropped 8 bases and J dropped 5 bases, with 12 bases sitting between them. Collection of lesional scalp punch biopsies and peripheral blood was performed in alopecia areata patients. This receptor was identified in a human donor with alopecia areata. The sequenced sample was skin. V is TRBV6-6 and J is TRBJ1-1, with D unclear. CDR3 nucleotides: TGTGCCAGCCGGCAGGAGTTTACTGAAGCTTTCTTT. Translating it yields CASRQEFTEAFF.